These 12 T cell receptor beta chains came from one sample sequenced in a study of T cells in Graves' hyperthyroidism and ophthalmopathy. The investigators amplified TCR beta CDR3 regions from RNA transcripts. HTBI primers drove first-round RT-PCR of the TCR CDR3. TCRdb fed the multiplex PCR reads into MiXCR, producing one record per CDR3 protein. The sample yields some 300,000 distinct CDR3 sequences, roughly 19% seen once. Sequencing was carried out using blood. The source is a middle-aged man with Graves' ophthalmopathy.

The chain couples TRBV5-1 to TRBJ2-7; TRBD2 agrees at 15 bases. J gave up 6 bases and V 3 bases, and 4 bases lay outside the gene matches. The CDR3 extends over 15 amino acids. In germline, CDR1 is SGHRS, CDR2 YFSETQ. CDR3 DNA sequence: TGCGCCAGCAGCTGGGGACTAGCGGGAGGAAGCGAGCAGTACTTC. This codes for CASSWGLAGGSEQYF.

As concerns this clonotype: Its ends do not fully match the called genes, so a read error is possible. The gene calls are TRBV6-1 and TRBJ2-1, with D uncertain. Per germline, CDR1 MNHNS and CDR2 SASEGT. The CDR3 runs 13 residues. This CDR3 reads CASSVERYNEQLF. In DNA, the CDR3 is TGTGCCAGCAGTGTAGAGAGGTACAATGAGCAGCTCTTC.

The chain links TRBV24-1 to TRBJ1-1; D is perhaps TRBD1 (6 bases). CDR3 length: 14 amino acids. Trimming removed 3 bases from V and 9 bases from J, with 16 bases in between. CDR1 and CDR2 from the germline V gene are KGHDR and SFDVKD. The CDR3 region has the DNA TGTGCCACCAGTGATCCGTCGACACAGGGTAAAGCTTTCTTT. It codes for CATSDPSTQGKAFF.

This clonotype came up many times. The chain carries TRBV18 and TRBJ2-1; perhaps D is TRBD1 or TRBD2 (5 bases each). The CDR3 contains 14 residues. From germline, CDR1 is KGHSH and CDR2 LQKENI. The V end was cut by 6 bases, the J end by 5 bases, with 14 bases between. CDR3 DNA sequence: TGTGCCAGCTCCCCGGTGGGGGAAAACAATGAGCAGTTCTTC. The encoded protein is CASSPVGENNEQFF.

This clonotype occurred many times. This sequence joins TRBV5-1 and TRBJ2-7; D gene unclear. V was trimmed by 3 bases and J by 6 bases, leaving 10 bases between them. The germline V gene encodes CDR1 SGHRS and CDR2 YFSETQ. This CDR3 comprises 12 residues. The CDR3 nucleotides are TGCGCCAGCAGCTCTGTAGTTACCGAGCAGTACTTC. Amino acids: CASSSVVTEQYF.

The chain recombines TRBV6-6 with TRBJ1-5; 12 bases align to TRBD1. The germline gives CDR1 MNHNY, CDR2 SVGAGI (reference sequence). Trimming took 0 bases from V and 11 from J; bases not matched to a gene: 8. This CDR3 is 16 amino acids long. CDR3 sequence: CASSYSGTGGGTAQHF. CDR3 nucleotides: TGTGCCAGCAGTTACTCCGGGACAGGGGGCGGGACGGCCCAGCATTTT.

V gene TRBV28 combines with J gene TRBJ2-3; the D is unclear. The V gene lost 7 bases and the J gene lost 7 bases, with 15 bases spanning the gap. The CDR3 is made up of 13 amino acids. Per germline, CDR1 MDHEN and CDR2 SYDVKM. Here the CDR3 DNA reads TGTGCCAGCATAGGGCTCGGAACAAATACGCAGTATTTT. Translation gives CASIGLGTNTQYF.

The V gene is TRBV9, the J gene TRBJ1-1; tentative D call: TRBD1 (5 bases). The length of the CDR3 is 15 residues. Germline lookup yields CDR1 SGDLS and CDR2 YYNGEE. The V and J ends lost 4 bases and 0 bases respectively, with 13 bases between them. CDR3 DNA sequence: TGTGCCAGCAGCCTTTCACAGGTTATGAACACTGAAGCTTTCTTT. Protein product: CASSLSQVMNTEAFF.

This clonotype was seen a few times. This chain connects TRBV27 to TRBJ1-5; 7 bases agree with TRBD1. Germline values: CDR1 MNHEY, CDR2 SMNVEV (reference sequence). This CDR3 is 14 amino acids long. V lost 5 bases, J lost 3 bases, and 4 bases stayed unmatched. The CDR3 DNA reads as TGTGCCAGCAGTGCCGGGACAGTCAATCAGCCCCAGCATTTT. This encodes CASSAGTVNQPQHF.

The V gene is TRBV5-1, the J gene TRBJ2-2; unclear D gene. The germline V gene has CDR1 SGHRS and CDR2 YFSETQ. The CDR3 totals 14 residues. Trimming stripped 2 bases from V and 7 bases from J, with 12 bases between. CDR3 nucleotides: TGCGCCAGCAGCTTAGCCACATTGAGCGGGGAGCTGTTTTTT. It specifies CASSLATLSGELFF.

In its sample, this clonotype was seen a few times. J is TRBJ1-6 and V is TRBV12-3 or TRBV12-4; 7 nucleotides agree with TRBD1. The trim removed 3 bases at V and 6 bases at J, leaving 2 bases unmatched. The CDR3 extends over 14 amino acids. The CDR3 sequence: CASSLGTANSPLHF. For the CDR3, the DNA is TGTGCCAGCAGTTTGGGGACAGCTAATTCACCCCTCCACTTT.

This clonotype was seen ten or more times. The rearrangement joins TRBV2 to TRBJ2-1; D might be TRBD2 (6 bases). Germline V gene data show CDR1 as SNHLY and CDR2 as FYNNEI. Trimming cost V 4 bases and J 8 bases, with 15 bases left between them. CDR3 length: 14 amino acids. CDR3 sequence (DNA): TGTGCCAGCAGTGGTGGGGGGAGGATCGATGAGCAGTTCTTC. Protein: CASSGGGRIDEQFF.